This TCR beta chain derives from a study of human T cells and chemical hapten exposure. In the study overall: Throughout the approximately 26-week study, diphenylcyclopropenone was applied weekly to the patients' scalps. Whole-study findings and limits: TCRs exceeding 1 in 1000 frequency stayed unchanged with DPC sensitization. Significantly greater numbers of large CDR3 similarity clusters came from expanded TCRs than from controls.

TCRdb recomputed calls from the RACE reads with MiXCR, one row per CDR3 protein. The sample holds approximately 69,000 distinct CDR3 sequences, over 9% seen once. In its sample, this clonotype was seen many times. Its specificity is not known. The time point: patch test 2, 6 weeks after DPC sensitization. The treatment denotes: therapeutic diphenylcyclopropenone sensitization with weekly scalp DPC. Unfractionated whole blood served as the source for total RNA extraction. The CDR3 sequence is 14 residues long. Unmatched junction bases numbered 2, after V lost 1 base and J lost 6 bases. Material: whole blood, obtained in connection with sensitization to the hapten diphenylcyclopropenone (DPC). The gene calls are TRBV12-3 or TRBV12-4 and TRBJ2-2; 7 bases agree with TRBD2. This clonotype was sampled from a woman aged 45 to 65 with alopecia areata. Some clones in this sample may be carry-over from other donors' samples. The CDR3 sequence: CASSLDGRAGELFF. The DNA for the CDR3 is TGTGCCAGCAGTTTAGATGGGAGGGCCGGGGAGCTGTTTTTT.